This entry concerns a single T cell receptor (beta chain). Its antigen is unidentified. At one boundary the junction diverges from the germline segment, which might be a read error. This sample stems from a study of regulatory T cells. A couple of CD3G-deficient patients had more severe autoimmunity; all had some. Patients aged 2 to 39 years had fewer naive and more memory CD4+ and CD8+ T cells. Sorting split CD4+ cells into CD25-high CD127-low Tregs and CD25-low CD127-high conventional T cells. The PCR used 52 TRBV and 13 TRBJ primers. The repertoire was sequenced with immunoSEQ multiplex PCR; TCRdb's copy has only in-frame clones and lacks some. The sample records almost 30,000 clones, roughly 92% being singletons. CDR3 length: 13 residues. Germline V gene lookup returns CDR1 SSHAT and CDR2 FNYEAQ (reference sequence). Overall study results and limits: Patient repertoires had restricted TRB V-J pairs and skewed V and J usage, most in Tregs. In CD3G-deficient patients, conventional CD4+ T cells were enriched for hydrophobic CDR3 residues at positions 6 and 7.

Input material: conventional CD4+ T cells sorted from blood. The source is a person aged 18-29 years with CD3G deficiency. J is TRBJ1-3 and V is TRBV7-7, with D unclear. CDR3 sequence: CASSLGLGNTIYF. The CDR3 coding sequence is TGTGCTAGCAGCTTAGGCCTGGGAAACACCATATATTTT.